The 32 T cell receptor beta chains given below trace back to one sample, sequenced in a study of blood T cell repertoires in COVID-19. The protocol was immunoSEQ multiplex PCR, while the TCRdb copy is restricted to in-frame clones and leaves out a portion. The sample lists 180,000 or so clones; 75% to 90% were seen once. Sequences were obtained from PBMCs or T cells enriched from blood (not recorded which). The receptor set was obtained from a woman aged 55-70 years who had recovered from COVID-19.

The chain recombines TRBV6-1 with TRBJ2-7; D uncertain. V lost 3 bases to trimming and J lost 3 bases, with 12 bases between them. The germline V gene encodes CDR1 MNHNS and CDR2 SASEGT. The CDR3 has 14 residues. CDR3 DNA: TGTGCCAGCAGTGAGTCAGGCCAACTCTACGAGCAGTACTTC. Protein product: CASSESGQLYEQYF.

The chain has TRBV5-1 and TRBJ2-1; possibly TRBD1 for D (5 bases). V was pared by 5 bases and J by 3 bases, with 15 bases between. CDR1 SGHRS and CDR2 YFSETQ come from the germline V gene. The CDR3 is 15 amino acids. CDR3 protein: CASSQQGRDYNEQFF. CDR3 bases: TGCGCCAGCAGTCAGCAGGGCAGGGACTACAATGAGCAGTTCTTC.

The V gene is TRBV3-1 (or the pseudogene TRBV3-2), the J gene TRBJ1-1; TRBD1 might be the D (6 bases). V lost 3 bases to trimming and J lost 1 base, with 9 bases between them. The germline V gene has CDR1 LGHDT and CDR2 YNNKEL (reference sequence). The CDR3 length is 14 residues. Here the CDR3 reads CASSQGAWNTEAFF. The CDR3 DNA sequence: TGTGCCAGCAGCCAGGGGGCGTGGAACACTGAAGCTTTCTTT.

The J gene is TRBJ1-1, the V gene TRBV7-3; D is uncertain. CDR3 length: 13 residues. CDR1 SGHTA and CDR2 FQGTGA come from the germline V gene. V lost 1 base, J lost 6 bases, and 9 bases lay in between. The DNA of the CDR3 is TGTGCCAGCAGCTTAAAGGCAGGCTCTGAAGCTTTCTTT. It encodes CASSLKAGSEAFF.

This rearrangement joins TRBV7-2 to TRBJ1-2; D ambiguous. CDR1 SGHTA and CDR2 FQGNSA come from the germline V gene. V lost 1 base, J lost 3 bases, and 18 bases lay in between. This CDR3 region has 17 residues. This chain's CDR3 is CASSLDVGNPRHYGYTF. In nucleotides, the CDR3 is TGTGCCAGCAGCTTAGACGTCGGGAACCCACGTCACTATGGCTACACCTTC.

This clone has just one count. CDR3 nucleotides: TGTGCCAGCAGCTATAGGAGGGTCTATGGCTACACCTTC. Encoded protein: CASSYRRVYGYTF. The V call is TRBV12-3 or TRBV12-4, the J call TRBJ1-2; D is unclear. The CDR3 is made up of 13 amino acids. Trimming removed 6 bases from V and 4 bases from J, with 12 bases in between.

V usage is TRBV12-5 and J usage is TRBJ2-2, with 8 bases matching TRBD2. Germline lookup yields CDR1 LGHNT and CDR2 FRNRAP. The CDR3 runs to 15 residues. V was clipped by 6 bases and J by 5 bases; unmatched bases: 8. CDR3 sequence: CASGPAGVETGELFF. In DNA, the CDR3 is TGTGCTAGTGGACCAGCGGGAGTGGAGACCGGGGAGCTGTTTTTT. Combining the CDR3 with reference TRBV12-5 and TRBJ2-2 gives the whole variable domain DARVTQTPRHKVTEMGQEVTMRCQPILGHNTVFWYRQTMMQGLELLAYFRNRAPLDDSGMPKDRFSAEMPDATLATLKIQPSEPRDSAVYFCASGPAGVETGELFFGEGSRLTVL.

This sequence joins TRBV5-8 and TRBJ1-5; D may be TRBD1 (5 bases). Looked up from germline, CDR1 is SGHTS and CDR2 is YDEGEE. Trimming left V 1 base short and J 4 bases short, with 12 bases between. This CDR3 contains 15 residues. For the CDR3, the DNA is TGTGCCAGCAGCTTGTATACAGGAGAAAATCAGCCCCAGCATTTT. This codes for CASSLYTGENQPQHF.

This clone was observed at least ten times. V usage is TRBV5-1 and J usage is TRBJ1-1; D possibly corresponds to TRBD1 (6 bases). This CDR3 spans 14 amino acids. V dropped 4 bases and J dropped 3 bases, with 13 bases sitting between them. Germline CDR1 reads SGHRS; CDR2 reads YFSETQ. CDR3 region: CASSTQGRDTEAFF. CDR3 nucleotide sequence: TGCGCCAGCAGCACGCAGGGGAGAGACACTGAAGCTTTCTTT.

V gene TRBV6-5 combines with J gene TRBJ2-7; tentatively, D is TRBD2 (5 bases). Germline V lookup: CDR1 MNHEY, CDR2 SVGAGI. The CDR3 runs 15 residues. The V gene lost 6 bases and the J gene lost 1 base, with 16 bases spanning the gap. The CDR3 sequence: CASRPDSTRSYEQYF. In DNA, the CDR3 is TGTGCCAGCAGGCCTGACTCCACTAGATCCTACGAGCAGTACTTC.

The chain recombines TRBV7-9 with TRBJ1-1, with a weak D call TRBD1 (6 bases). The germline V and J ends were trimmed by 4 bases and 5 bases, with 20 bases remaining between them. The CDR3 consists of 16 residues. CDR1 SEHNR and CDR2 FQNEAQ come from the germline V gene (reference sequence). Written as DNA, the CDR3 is TGTGCCAGCAGCTCCCTTTCATGGGGGCGGAAAACTGAAGCTTTCTTT. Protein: CASSSLSWGRKTEAFF.

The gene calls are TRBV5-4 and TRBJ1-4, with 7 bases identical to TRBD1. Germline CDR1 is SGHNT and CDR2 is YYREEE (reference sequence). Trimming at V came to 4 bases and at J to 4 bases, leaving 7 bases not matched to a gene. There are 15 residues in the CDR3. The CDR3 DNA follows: TGTGCCAGCAGCCTCCAGGGACAGCATAATGAAAAACTGTTTTTT. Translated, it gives CASSLQGQHNEKLFF.

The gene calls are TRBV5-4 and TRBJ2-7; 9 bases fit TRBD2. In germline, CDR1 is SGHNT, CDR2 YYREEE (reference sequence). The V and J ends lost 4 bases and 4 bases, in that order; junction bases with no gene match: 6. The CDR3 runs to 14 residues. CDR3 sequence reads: CASSTGLASYEQYF. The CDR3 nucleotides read TGTGCCAGCAGCACAGGACTAGCGAGTTACGAGCAGTACTTC.

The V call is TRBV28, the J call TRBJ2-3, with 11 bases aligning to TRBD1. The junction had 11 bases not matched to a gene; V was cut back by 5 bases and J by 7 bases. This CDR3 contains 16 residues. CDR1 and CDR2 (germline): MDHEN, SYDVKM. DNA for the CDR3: TGTGCCAGCAGTCCAAATAACGGACAGGGGGCATATACGCAGTATTTT. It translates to CASSPNNGQGAYTQYF.

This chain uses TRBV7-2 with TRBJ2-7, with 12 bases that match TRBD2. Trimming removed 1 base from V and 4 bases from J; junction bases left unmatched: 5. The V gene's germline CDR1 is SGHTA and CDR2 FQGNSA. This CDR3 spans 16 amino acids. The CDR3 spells CASSLEPSGRGYEQYF. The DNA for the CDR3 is TGTGCCAGCAGCTTAGAGCCTAGCGGGAGGGGGTACGAGCAGTACTTC. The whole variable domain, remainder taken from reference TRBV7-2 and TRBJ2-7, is GAGVSQSPSNKVTEKGKDVELRCDPISGHTALYWYRQSLGQGLEFLIYFQGNSAPDKSGLPSDRFSAERTGGSVSTLTIQRTQQEDSAVYLCASSLEPSGRGYEQYFGPGTRLTVT.

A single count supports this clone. The CDR3, as DNA: TGTGCCAGCAGCTTTTCAGGCACAGATACGCAGTATTTT. Its translation is CASSFSGTDTQYF. The V and J genes are TRBV11-2 and TRBJ2-3; no firm D call. The germline CDR1 and CDR2 sequences are SGHAT and FQNNGV. The CDR3 covers 13 residues. Trimming removed 3 bases from V and 1 base from J, with 5 bases in between. Supplemented by reference TRBV11-2 and TRBJ2-3, the full variable domain reads EAGVAQSPRYKIIEKRQSVAFWCNPISGHATLYWYQQILGQGPKLLIQFQNNGVVDDSQLPKDRFSAERLKGVDSTLKIQPAKLEDSAVYLCASSFSGTDTQYFGPGTRLTVL.

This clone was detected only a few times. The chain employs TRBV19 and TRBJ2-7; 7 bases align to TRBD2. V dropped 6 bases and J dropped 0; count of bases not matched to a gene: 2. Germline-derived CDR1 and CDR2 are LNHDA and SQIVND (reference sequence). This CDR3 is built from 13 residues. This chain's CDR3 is CASSRGGSYEQYF. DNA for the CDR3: TGTGCCAGTAGCCGCGGGGGCTCCTACGAGCAGTACTTC.

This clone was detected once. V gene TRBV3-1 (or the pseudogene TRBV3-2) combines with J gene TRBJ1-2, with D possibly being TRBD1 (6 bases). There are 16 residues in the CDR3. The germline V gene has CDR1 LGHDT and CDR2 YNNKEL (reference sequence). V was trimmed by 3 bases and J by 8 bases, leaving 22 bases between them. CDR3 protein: CASSHPTGGAFYGYTF. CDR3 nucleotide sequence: TGTGCCAGCAGCCACCCTACGGGGGGCGCGTTTTACGGCTACACCTTC.

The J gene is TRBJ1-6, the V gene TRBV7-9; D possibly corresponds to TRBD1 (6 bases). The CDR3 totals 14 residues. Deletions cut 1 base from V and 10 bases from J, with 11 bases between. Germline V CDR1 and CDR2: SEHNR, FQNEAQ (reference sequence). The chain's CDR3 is CASSLEGGDSPLHF. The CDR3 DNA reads TGTGCCAGCAGCTTAGAGGGGGGGGACTCACCCCTCCACTTT.

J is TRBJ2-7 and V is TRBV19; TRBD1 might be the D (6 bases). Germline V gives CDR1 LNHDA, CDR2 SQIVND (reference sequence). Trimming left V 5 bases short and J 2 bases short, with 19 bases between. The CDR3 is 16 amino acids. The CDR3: CASSRDRDTLTYEQYF. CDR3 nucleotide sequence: TGTGCCAGTAGTCGCGACCGGGACACACTTACCTACGAGCAGTACTTC.

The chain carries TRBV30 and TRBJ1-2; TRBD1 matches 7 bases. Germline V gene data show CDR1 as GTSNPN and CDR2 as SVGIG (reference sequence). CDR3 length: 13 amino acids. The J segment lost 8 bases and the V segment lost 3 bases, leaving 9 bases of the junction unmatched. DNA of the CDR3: TGTGCCTGGAGGGGGGACAGCAGAGCCGGCTACACCTTC. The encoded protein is CAWRGDSRAGYTF.

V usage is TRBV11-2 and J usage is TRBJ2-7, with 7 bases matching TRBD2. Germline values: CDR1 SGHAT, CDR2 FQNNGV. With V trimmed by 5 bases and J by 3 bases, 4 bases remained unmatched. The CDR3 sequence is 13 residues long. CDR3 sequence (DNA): TGTGCCAGCAGCCGCGCGGGGGACTACGAGCAGTACTTC. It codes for CASSRAGDYEQYF.

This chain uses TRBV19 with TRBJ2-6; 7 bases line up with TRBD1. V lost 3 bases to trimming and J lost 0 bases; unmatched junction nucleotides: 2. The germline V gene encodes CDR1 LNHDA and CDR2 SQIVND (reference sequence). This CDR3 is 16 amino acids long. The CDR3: CASSMGQTSGANVLTF. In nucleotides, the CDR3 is TGTGCCAGTAGTATGGGACAGACCTCTGGGGCCAACGTCCTGACTTTC.

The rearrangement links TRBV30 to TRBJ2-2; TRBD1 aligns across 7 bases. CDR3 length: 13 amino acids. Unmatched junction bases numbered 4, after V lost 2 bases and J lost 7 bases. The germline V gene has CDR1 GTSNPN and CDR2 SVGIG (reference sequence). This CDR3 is CAWSKGAGGELFF. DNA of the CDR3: TGTGCCTGGAGTAAGGGGGCCGGCGGGGAGCTGTTTTTT.

In DNA, the CDR3 is TGTGCCAGCAGAGCTCCGGGAACAGATACGCAGTATTTT. Translation gives CASRAPGTDTQYF. J is TRBJ2-3 and V is TRBV6-5, with D tentatively TRBD2 (5 bases). Germline CDR1 is MNHEY and CDR2 is SVGAGI. Trimming pared 6 bases from V and 3 bases from J, leaving 10 bases between. This CDR3 region has 13 residues.

CDR3 protein: CASSLVSGYSPLHF. The CDR3 region has the DNA TGTGCCAGCAGCTTAGTTTCAGGGTATTCACCCCTCCACTTT. The chain is built from TRBV11-2 and TRBJ1-6; weak D call: TRBD1 (5 bases). CDR3 length: 14 amino acids. Germline CDR1 and CDR2: SGHAT and FQNNGV. Trimming took off 1 base at V and 8 bases at J, with 9 bases between the two ends.

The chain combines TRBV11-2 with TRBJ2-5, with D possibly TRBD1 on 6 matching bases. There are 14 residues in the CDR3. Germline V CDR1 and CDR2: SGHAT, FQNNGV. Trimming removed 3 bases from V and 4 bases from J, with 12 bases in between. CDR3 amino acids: CASSFTGISETQYF. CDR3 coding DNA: TGTGCCAGCAGCTTTACAGGGATTTCAGAGACCCAGTACTTC.

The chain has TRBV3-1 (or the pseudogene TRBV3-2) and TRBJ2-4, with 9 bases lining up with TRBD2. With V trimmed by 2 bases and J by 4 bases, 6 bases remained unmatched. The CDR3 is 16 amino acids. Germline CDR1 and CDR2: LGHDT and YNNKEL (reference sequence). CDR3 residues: CASSQTAGGRKNIQYF. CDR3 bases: TGTGCCAGCAGCCAAACGGCGGGGGGGAGGAAAAACATTCAGTACTTC.

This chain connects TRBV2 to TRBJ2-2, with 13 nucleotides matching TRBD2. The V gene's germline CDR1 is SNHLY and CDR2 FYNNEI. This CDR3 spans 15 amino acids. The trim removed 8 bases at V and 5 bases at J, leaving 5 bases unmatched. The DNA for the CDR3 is TGTGCCAGCGGAGGACTAGCGGGAGAAACCGGGGAGCTGTTTTTT. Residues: CASGGLAGETGELFF.

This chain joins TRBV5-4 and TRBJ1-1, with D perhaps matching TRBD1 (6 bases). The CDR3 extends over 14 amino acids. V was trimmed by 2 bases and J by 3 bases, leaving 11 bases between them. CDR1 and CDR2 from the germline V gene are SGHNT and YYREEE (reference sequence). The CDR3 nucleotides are TGTGCCAGCAGCTTTGGTCCAGGGGACACTGAAGCTTTCTTT. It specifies CASSFGPGDTEAFF.

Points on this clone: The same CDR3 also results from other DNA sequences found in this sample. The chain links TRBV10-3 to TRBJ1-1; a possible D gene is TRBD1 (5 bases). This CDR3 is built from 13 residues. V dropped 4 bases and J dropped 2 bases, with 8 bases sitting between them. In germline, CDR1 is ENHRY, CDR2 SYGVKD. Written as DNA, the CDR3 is TGTGCCATCAGTGGGCAGGGAAACACTGAAGCTTTCTTT. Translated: CAISGQGNTEAFF.

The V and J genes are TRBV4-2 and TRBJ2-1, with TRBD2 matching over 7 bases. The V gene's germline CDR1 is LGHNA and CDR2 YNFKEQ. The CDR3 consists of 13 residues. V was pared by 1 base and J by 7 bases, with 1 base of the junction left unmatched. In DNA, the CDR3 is TGTGCCAGCAGCCAAGGGCGGGAGAATGAGCAGTTCTTC. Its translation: CASSQGRENEQFF.